A selection of T cell receptor beta chains follows, all from one sample in a study of blood T cell repertoires in COVID-19. The repertoire was sequenced with immunoSEQ multiplex PCR; TCRdb's copy has only in-frame clones and lacks some. The sample holds some 200,000 clones, around 80% seen once. Input material: peripheral blood. These receptors all stem from a man aged 25-45 years with active or convalescent COVID-19. The CDR3 runs from the conserved cysteine through the conserved F or W. The D gene is left open where the match is weak. Some rows mark clone size as missing; the rest say once, few, many or name a class of expanded clone.

D gene | J gene | V gene | clone size | CDR3 DNA | CDR3 protein
NA | TRBJ2-2 | TRBV19 | NA | TGTGCCAGTAGTCGAGTCCGCGGGGTCCTCACCGGGGAGCTGTTTTTT | CASSRVRGVLTGELFF
TRBD2 | TRBJ2-5 | TRBV11-3 | NA | TGTGCCAGCAGAGGACTAGCGGGGGGGTTGTTCCAAGAGACCCAGTACTTC | CASRGLAGGLFQETQYF
NA | TRBJ1-4 | TRBV5-6 | once | TGTGCCAGCAGCCCGAACTCGGGACATGATGAAAAACTGTTTTTT | CASSPNSGHDEKLFF
NA | TRBJ1-1 | TRBV7-2 | NA | TGTGCCAGCAGCTTAGGGGTTAAAGGGGACACTGAAGCTTTCTTT | CASSLGVKGDTEAFF
NA | TRBJ2-6 | TRBV7-9 | NA | TGTGCCAGCAGCCCTTCTGCTGGGGCCAACGTCCTGACTTTC | CASSPSAGANVLTF
TRBD1 | TRBJ2-5 | TRBV5-6 | NA | TGTGCCAGCAGCTCCGGGACAGGGGGAGAGACCCAGTACTTC | CASSSGTGGETQYF
NA | TRBJ2-2 | TRBV28 | NA | TGTGCCAGCAGCCACCGGGCAGGGAGGACCACCGGGGAGCTGTTTTTT | CASSHRAGRTTGELFF
NA | TRBJ2-3 | TRBV6-5 | NA | TGTGCCAGCAGGTACCCGCCGGGGGATACGCAGTATTTT | CASRYPPGDTQYF
TRBD2 | TRBJ2-3 | TRBV4-3 | once | TGCGCCAGCAGCCAAGATTCCCGAGCGGGAGAACGAGATACGCAGTATTTT | CASSQDSRAGERDTQYF
NA | TRBJ1-1 | TRBV20-1 | NA | TGCAGTGCTAGTGGTCAGGGGCCGAACACTGAAGCTTTCTTT | CSASGQGPNTEAFF
TRBD1 | TRBJ1-4 | TRBV19 | NA | TGTGCCAGTAGTAGGACAGGGGGTCACGAAAAACTGTTTTTT | CASSRTGGHEKLFF
TRBD1 | TRBJ1-1 | TRBV19 | NA | TGTGCCAGTACATTTGCAGGGGGTAACACTGAAGCTTTCTTT | CASTFAGGNTEAFF
NA | TRBJ1-4 | TRBV25-1 | few | TGTGCCAGTTCGGATCCGGGGGAAAAACTGTTTTTT | CASSDPGEKLFF
NA | TRBJ2-3 | TRBV30 | NA | TGTGCCTGGAGTGTCCCGGGACTCTCAGATACGCAGTATTTT | CAWSVPGLSDTQYF
TRBD1 | TRBJ2-7 | TRBV4-1 | NA | TGCGCCAGCAGCCAGGAACAGGGGGCAGGCGAGCAGTACTTC | CASSQEQGAGEQYF
NA | TRBJ2-3 | TRBV5-4 | NA | TGTGCCAGCAGCTTGGGGGGGGGCCTAGATACGCAGTATTTT | CASSLGGGLDTQYF
NA | TRBJ1-3 | TRBV4-1 | NA | TGCGCCAGCAGCCCCTTAGGGGGAGGGCCTGACCGAAACACCATATATTTT | CASSPLGGGPDRNTIYF
NA | TRBJ1-5 | TRBV18 | NA | TGTGCCAGCTCCAACCAGGGGACTAGCAATCAGCCCCAGCATTTT | CASSNQGTSNQPQHF
NA | TRBJ1-5 | TRBV5-4 | NA | TGTGCCAGCAGCCTCGGGGGGTCTGGCAATCAGCCCCAGCATTTT | CASSLGGSGNQPQHF
TRBD1 | TRBJ1-1 | TRBV5-8 | NA | TGTGCCAGCAGCTTGGCAGGGGGTAGCACTGAAGCTTTCTTT | CASSLAGGSTEAFF
TRBD1 | TRBJ1-1 | TRBV25-1 | NA | TGTGCCAGCAGGGATCCAGGGGGACCCAACACTGAAGCTTTCTTT | CASRDPGGPNTEAFF
NA | TRBJ1-1 | TRBV19 | NA | TGTGCCAGTAGTATAGGCGGCGGGACTGAAGCTTTCTTT | CASSIGGGTEAFF
TRBD2 | TRBJ2-3 | TRBV27 | NA | TGTGCCAGCAGTGCTGGACTAGCCTGGTCGGGGCAGTATTTT | CASSAGLAWSGQYF
TRBD2 | TRBJ2-1 | TRBV15 | NA | TGTGCCACCAGCAGAGATAATGAGGGACTAGCGGGGGGGCGGCAGTTCTTC | CATSRDNEGLAGGRQFF
NA | TRBJ2-1 | TRBV5-1 | NA | TGCGCCACTAGAGGAGATAGGGAAAGGGGGTCCTCCTACAATGAGCAGTTCTTC | CATRGDRERGSSYNEQFF
TRBD1 | TRBJ1-2 | TRBV3-1/TRBV3-2 | NA | TGTGCCAGCAGCCAAGATAGTGGGACAGTAACTAACTATGGCTACACCTTC | CASSQDSGTVTNYGYTF
TRBD2 | TRBJ2-1 | TRBV5-1 | NA | TGCGCCAGCAGCACGTCCGACGGCGGGAGGGCCTTGTTCTTC | CASSTSDGGRALFF
NA | TRBJ1-2 | TRBV14 | few | TGTGCCAGCAGCCCCGTAATTGGAGGGACCCTTCGAAGTGACTACACCTTC | CASSPVIGGTLRSDYTF
TRBD2 | TRBJ2-1 | TRBV7-9 | NA | TGTGCCAGCAAAGCGGGAGGGCAGAATGAGCAGTTCTTC | CASKAGGQNEQFF
NA | TRBJ1-2 | TRBV19 | NA | TGTGCCAGTAGTATGGCCGGACAAACAGGGACTAACTATGGCTACACCTTC | CASSMAGQTGTNYGYTF
NA | TRBJ2-1 | TRBV15 | NA | TGTGCCACCAGAGGTCAAGGGAGCTCCTACAATGAGCAGTTCTTC | CATRGQGSSYNEQFF
TRBD1 | TRBJ1-3 | TRBV7-9 | NA | TGTGCCAGCAGCTCGACAGGGGGAACTGGAAACACCATATATTTT | CASSSTGGTGNTIYF
NA | TRBJ2-6 | TRBV4-1 | NA | TGCGCCAGCAGCCCGCGTACGGGGGAGGTCAACGTCCTGACTTTC | CASSPRTGEVNVLTF
NA | TRBJ2-7 | TRBV18 | NA | TGTGCCAGCTCAATGGACAGATTATACGAGCAGTACTTC | CASSMDRLYEQYF
NA | TRBJ1-4 | TRBV30 | NA | TGTGCCTGGAAACGGCCTACAGGGCTAGGGGAAAAACTGTTTTTT | CAWKRPTGLGEKLFF
NA | TRBJ2-3 | TRBV7-8 | NA | TGTGCCAGCAGCTATACAGGGTCGACAGATACGCAGTATTTT | CASSYTGSTDTQYF